Listed below are T cell receptor beta chains from one sample, sequenced in a study of cytomegalovirus exposure and HLA in healthy donors. Generated by immunoSEQ multiplex PCR, the TCRdb table keeps only in-frame clones and is missing some. The sample shows approximately 180,000 clones, about 87% of them seen only once. The sequencing sample was made of PBMCs. The receptor source for this set is a woman aged 30 to 39 in good health and CMV-seronegative. Both conserved end residues are part of each CDR3. The order of the fields is clone size, D gene, V gene, J gene, CDR3 protein, CDR3 DNA. The D gene is left open where the match is weak. Clone size is shown for a subset of rows, as once, few, many or a class of expanded clone.

NA,NA,TRBV7-6,TRBJ2-1,CASSLAEATYYNEQFF,TGTGCCAGCAGCTTAGCCGAAGCCACTTACTACAATGAGCAGTTCTTC
NA,TRBD2,TRBV7-2,TRBJ2-5,CASSLDSAGSQETQYF,TGTGCCAGCAGCTTAGATTCAGCGGGGAGCCAAGAGACCCAGTACTTC
few,NA,TRBV4-1,TRBJ2-5,CASSQGGKETQYF,TGCGCCAGCAGCCAAGGCGGAAAGGAGACCCAGTACTTC
NA,NA,TRBV10-3,TRBJ2-7,CAISEDRPGSDEQYF,TGTGCCATCAGTGAGGACAGGCCGGGGTCGGATGAGCAGTACTTC
NA,TRBD2,TRBV5-1,TRBJ2-7,CASSSASGVLTYEQYF,TGCGCCAGCAGCTCGGCTAGCGGGGTACTAACCTACGAGCAGTACTTC
NA,NA,TRBV2,TRBJ1-1,CASTASGNTEAFF,TGTGCCAGCACCGCATCGGGGAACACTGAAGCTTTCTTT
few,TRBD1,TRBV4-1,TRBJ1-3,CASSQRQGSSGNTIYF,TGCGCCAGCAGCCAGCGACAGGGCTCCTCTGGAAACACCATATATTTT
NA,NA,TRBV5-1,TRBJ2-2,CASSSGRGNTGELFF,TGCGCCAGCAGCTCCGGACGGGGTAACACCGGGGAGCTGTTTTTT
once,TRBD1,TRBV2,TRBJ1-1,CASSDDRGNTEAFF,TGTGCCAGCAGTGACGACAGGGGGAACACTGAAGCTTTCTTT
NA,TRBD1,TRBV6-1,TRBJ1-5,CASSERTGFGGQPQHF,TGTGCCAGCAGTGAACGGACAGGGTTCGGTGGTCAGCCCCAGCATTTT
NA,TRBD2,TRBV30,TRBJ2-7,CAWSSGLAGGGYEQYF,TGTGCCTGGAGCTCCGGACTAGCGGGGGGTGGCTACGAGCAGTACTTC
NA,TRBD1,TRBV5-4,TRBJ1-4,CASGVRGATNEKLFF,TGTGCCAGCGGAGTCAGGGGGGCCACTAATGAAAAACTGTTTTTT
NA,TRBD1,TRBV10-3,TRBJ1-5,CAISEEGTGTQPQHF,TGTGCCATCAGTGAGGAGGGGACAGGGACCCAGCCCCAGCATTTT
NA,NA,TRBV10-1,TRBJ1-2,CASSGPGGDGYTF,TGCGCCAGCAGTGGGCCCGGAGGTGATGGCTACACCTTC
NA,NA,TRBV29-1,TRBJ1-2,CSVVGGRVGGTYGYTF,TGCAGCGTTGTAGGGGGACGTGTCGGTGGGACCTATGGCTACACCTTC
once,NA,TRBV2,TRBJ2-1,CASSDRGSSYNEQFF,TGTGCCAGCAGTGATCGGGGGAGCTCCTACAATGAGCAGTTCTTC
NA,TRBD2,TRBV5-1,TRBJ2-7,CASSSGLAGIYEQYF,TGCGCCAGCAGCTCCGGACTAGCGGGGATCTACGAGCAGTACTTC
NA,NA,TRBV2,TRBJ1-1,CAGVGSRVNTEAFF,TGTGCCGGGGTGGGGAGTCGGGTGAACACTGAAGCTTTCTTT
NA,TRBD2,TRBV4-1,TRBJ2-7,CASSQESGASSYEQYF,TGCGCCAGCAGCCAAGAGAGCGGGGCGAGCTCCTACGAGCAGTACTTC
NA,NA,TRBV7-9,TRBJ1-2,CASSLVGVKNYGYTF,TGTGCCAGCAGCTTAGTGGGCGTCAAAAACTATGGCTACACCTTC
NA,TRBD2,TRBV9,TRBJ2-1,CASSSRTSGDHNEQFF,TGTGCCAGCAGCTCACGGACTAGCGGGGATCACAATGAGCAGTTCTTC
NA,NA,TRBV5-4,TRBJ1-1,CASSLANREGTEAFF,TGTGCCAGCAGCTTGGCCAACAGGGAAGGCACTGAAGCTTTCTTT
NA,TRBD2,TRBV29-1,TRBJ2-1,CSVVWLAGANEQFF,TGCAGCGTTGTCTGGCTAGCGGGGGCCAATGAGCAGTTCTTC
NA,NA,TRBV6-1,TRBJ1-1,CASSGGPSGRTEAFF,TGTGCCAGCAGTGGAGGGCCCTCAGGGAGGACTGAAGCTTTCTTT